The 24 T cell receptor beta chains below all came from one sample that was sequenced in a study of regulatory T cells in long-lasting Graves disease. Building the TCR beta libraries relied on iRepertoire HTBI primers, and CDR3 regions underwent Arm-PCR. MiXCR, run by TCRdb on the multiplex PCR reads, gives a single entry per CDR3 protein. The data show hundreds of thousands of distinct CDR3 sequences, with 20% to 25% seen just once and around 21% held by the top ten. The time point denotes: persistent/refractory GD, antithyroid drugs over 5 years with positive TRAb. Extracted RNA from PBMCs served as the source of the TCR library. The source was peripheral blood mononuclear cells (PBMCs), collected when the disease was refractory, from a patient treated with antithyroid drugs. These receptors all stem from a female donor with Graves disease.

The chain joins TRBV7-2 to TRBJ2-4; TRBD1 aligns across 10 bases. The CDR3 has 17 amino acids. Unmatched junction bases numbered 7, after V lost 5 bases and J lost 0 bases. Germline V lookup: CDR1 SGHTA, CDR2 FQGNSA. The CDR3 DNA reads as TGTGCCAGCAGCCAGAGACAGGGGGCGTTAGCCAAAAACATTCAGTACTTC. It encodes CASSQRQGALAKNIQYF.

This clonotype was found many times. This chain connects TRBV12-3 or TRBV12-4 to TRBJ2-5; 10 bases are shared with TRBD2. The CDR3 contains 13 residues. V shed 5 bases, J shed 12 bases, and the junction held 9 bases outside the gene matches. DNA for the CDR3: TGTGCCAGCAGTACAGGGACTAGCGACATCAAGTACTTC. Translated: CASSTGTSDIKYF.

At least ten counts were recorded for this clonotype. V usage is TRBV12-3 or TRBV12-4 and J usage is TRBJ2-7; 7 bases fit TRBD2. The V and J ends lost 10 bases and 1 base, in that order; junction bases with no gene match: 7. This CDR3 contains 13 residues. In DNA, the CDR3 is TGTGCCACCCGATGGGGGGGGTCCTACGAGCAGTACTTC. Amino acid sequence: CATRWGGSYEQYF.

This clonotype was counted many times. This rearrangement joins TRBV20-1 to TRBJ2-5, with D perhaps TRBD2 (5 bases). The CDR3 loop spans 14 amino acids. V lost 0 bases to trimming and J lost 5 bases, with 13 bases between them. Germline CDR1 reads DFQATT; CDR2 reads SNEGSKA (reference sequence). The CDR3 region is CSARETDSRETQYF. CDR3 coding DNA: TGCAGTGCTAGAGAGACGGACTCCAGGGAGACCCAGTACTTC.

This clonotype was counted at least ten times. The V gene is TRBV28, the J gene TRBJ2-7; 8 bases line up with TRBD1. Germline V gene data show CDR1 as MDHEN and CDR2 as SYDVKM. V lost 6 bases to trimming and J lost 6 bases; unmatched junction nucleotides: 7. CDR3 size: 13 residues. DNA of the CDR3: TGTGCCAGCAGCCCCCAGGACAGGGCCGAGCAGTACTTC. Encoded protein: CASSPQDRAEQYF.

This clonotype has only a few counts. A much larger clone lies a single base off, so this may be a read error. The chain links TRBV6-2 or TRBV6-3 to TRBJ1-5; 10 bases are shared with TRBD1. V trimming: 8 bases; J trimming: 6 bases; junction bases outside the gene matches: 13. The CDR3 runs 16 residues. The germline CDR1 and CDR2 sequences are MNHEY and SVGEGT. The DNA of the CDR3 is TGTGCCAGCCAACCCTGGGACAGGGGAGGTAGTCAGCCCCAGCATTTT. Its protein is CASQPWDRGGSQPQHF.

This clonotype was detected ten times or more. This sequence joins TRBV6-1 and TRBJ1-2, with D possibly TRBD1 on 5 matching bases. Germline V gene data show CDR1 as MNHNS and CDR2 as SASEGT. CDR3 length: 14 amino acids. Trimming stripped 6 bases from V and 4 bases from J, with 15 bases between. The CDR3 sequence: CASSPSWGTYGYTF. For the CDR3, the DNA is TGTGCCAGCAGCCCCTCGTGGGGGACCTATGGCTACACCTTC.

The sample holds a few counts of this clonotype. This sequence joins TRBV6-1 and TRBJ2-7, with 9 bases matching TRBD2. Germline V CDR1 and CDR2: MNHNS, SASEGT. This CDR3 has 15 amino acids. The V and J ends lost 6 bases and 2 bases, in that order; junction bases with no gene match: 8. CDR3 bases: TGTGCCAGCAGGAGGGGGACTAGCCCGACCTACGAGCAGTACTTC. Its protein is CASRRGTSPTYEQYF.

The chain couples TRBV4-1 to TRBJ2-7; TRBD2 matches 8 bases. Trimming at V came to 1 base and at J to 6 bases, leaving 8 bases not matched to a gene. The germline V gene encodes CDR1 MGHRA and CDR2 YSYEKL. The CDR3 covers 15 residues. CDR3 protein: CASSQVGLVVPEQYF. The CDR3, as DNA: TGCGCCAGCAGCCAAGTGGGACTAGTCGTGCCCGAGCAGTACTTC.

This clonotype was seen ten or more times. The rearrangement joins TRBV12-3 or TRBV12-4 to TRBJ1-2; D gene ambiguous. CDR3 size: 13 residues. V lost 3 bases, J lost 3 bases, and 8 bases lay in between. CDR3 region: CASSLVRDYGYTF. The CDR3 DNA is TGTGCCAGCAGTTTGGTACGGGACTATGGCTACACCTTC.

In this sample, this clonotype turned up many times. For the CDR3, the DNA is TGTGCCACCAGCAGTCTCGCCGGACTAGGCTACGAGCAGTACTTC. The encoded protein is CATSSLAGLGYEQYF. This rearrangement joins TRBV15 to TRBJ2-7; 7 bases align to TRBD2. Germline V gives CDR1 LNHNV, CDR2 YYDKDF (reference sequence). This CDR3 has 15 amino acids. Losses at the gene ends were 3 bases for V and 3 bases for J; bases not matched to a gene: 8.

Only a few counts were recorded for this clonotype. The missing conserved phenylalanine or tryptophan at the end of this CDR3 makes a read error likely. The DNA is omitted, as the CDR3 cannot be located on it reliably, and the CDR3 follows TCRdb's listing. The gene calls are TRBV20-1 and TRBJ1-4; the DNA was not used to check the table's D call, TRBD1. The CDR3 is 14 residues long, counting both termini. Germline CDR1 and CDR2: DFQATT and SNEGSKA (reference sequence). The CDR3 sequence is CSASHPGHYEKLSS.

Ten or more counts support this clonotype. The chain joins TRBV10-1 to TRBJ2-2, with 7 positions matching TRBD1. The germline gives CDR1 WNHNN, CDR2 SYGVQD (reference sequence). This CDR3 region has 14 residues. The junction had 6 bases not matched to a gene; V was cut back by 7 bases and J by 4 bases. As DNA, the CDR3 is TGCGCCAGCACCACAGGGGTCGGCACCGGGGAGCTGTTTTTT. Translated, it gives CASTTGVGTGELFF.

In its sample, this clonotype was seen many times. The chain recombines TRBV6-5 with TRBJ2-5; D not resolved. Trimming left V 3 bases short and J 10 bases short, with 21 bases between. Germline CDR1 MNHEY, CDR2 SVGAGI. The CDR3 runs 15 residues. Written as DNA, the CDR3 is TGTGCCAGCAGTTATCGGCCAACTCCTGAGGCGAACCAGTACTTC. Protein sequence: CASSYRPTPEANQYF.

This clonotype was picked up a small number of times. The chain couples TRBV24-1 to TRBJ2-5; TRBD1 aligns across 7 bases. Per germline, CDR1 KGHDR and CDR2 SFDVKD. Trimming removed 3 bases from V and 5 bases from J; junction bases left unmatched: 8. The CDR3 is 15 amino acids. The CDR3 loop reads CATSDHRQGRETQYF. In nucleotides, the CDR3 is TGTGCCACCAGTGATCACAGACAGGGCCGGGAGACCCAGTACTTC.

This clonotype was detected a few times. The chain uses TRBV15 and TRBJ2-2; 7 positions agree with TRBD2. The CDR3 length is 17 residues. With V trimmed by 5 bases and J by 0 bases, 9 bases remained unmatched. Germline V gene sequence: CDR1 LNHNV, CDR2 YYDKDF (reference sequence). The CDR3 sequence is CATSGRFSGSNTGELFF. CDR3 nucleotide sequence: TGTGCCACCAGCGGCCGCTTTAGCGGGTCGAACACCGGGGAGCTGTTTTTT. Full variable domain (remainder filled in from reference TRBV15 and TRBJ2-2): DAMVIQNPRYQVTQFGKPVTLSCSQTLNHNVMYWYQQKSSQAPKLLFHYYDKDFNNEADTPDNFQSRRPNTSFCFLDIRSPGLGDTAMYLCATSGRFSGSNTGELFFGEGSRLTVL.

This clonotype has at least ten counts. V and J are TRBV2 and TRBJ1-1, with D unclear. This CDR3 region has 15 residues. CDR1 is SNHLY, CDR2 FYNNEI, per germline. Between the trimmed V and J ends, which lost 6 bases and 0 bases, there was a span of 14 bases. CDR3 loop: CASRSLGSVNTEAFF. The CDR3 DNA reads TGTGCCAGCAGGAGCCTGGGGTCGGTGAACACTGAAGCTTTCTTT. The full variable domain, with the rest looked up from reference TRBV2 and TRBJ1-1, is EPEVTQTPSHQVTQMGQEVILRCVPISNHLYFYWYRQILGQKVEFLVSFYNNEISEKSEIFDDQFSVERPDGSNFTLKIRSTKLEDSAMYFCASRSLGSVNTEAFFGQGTRLTVV.

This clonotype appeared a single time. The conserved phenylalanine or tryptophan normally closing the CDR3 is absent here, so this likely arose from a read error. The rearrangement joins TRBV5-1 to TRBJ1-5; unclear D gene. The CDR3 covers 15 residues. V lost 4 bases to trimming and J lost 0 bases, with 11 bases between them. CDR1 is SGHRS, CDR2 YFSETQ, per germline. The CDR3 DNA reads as TGCGCCAGCAGCCTCGACTCATATAGCAATCAGCCCCAGCATCTT. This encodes CASSLDSYSNQPQHL.

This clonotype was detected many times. CDR3 residues: CAGQGFNNEQFF. In nucleotides, the CDR3 is TGTGCCGGGCAGGGGTTTAACAATGAGCAGTTCTTC. The chain has TRBV28 and TRBJ2-1, with D perhaps TRBD1 (6 bases). The CDR3 spans 12 residues. With 11 bases removed from V and 5 bases from J, the gap between germline ends came to 13 bases. Per the germline V gene, CDR1 is MDHEN and CDR2 is SYDVKM.

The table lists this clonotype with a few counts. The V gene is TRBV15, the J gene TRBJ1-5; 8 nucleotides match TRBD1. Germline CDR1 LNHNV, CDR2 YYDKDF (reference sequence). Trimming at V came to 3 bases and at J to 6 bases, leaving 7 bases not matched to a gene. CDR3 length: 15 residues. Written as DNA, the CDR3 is TGTGCCACCAGCAGGGACAGGGTGGAATTTCAGCCCCAGCATTTT. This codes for CATSRDRVEFQPQHF.

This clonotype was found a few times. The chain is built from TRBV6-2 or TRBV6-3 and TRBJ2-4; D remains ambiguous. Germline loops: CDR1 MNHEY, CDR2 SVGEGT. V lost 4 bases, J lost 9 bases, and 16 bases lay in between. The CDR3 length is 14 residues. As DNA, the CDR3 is TGTGCCAGCAGTTCGGTACTCAAACCTGGCATTCAGTACTTC. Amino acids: CASSSVLKPGIQYF.

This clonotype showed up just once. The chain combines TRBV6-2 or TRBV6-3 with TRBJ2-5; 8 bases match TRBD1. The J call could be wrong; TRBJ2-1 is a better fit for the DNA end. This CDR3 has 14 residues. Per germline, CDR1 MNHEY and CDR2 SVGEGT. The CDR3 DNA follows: TGTGCCAGCAGTTTGGACAGGGTAGTCGATGAGCAGTTCTTC. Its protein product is CASSLDRVVDEQFF.

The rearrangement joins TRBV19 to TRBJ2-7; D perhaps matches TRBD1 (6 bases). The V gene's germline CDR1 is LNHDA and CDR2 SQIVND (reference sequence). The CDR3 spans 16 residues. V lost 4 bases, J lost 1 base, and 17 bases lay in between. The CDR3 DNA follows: TGTGCCAGTAGTAGAAAACCGGGACATGGATCCTACGAGCAGTACTTC. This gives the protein CASSRKPGHGSYEQYF.

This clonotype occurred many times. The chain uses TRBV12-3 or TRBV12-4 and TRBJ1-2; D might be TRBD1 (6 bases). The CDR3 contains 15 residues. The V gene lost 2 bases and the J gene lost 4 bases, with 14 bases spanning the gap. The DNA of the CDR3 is TGTGCCAGCAGTTTACTCGGCAGGGGACCCTATGGCTACACCTTC. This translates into CASSLLGRGPYGYTF.